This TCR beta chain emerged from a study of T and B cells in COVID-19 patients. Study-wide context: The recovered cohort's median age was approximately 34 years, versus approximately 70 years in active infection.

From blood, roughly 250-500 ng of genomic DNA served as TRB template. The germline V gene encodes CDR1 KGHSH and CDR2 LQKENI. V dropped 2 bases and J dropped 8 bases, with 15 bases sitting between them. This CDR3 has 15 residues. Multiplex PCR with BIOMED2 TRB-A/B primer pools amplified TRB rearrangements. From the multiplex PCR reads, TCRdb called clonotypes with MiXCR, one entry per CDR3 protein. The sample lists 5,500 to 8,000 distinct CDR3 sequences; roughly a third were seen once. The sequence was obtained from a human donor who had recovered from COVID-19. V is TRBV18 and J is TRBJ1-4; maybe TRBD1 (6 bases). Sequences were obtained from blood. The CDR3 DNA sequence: TGTGCCAGCTCACCAGCGAGCCTTGGGGGCGAAAAACTGTTTTTT. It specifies CASSPASLGGEKLFF.